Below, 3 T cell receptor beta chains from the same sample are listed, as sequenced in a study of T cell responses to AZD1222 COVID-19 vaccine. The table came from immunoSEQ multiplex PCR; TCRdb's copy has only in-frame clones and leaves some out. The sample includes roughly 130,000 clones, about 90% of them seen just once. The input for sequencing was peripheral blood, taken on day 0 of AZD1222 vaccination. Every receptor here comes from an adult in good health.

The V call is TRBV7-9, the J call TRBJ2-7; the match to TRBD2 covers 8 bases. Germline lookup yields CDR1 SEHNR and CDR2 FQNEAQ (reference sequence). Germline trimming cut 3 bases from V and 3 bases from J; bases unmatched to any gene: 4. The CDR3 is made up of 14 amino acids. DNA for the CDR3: TGTGCCAGCAGCTTTCCGGGACTAGACTACGAGCAGTACTTC. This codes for CASSFPGLDYEQYF.

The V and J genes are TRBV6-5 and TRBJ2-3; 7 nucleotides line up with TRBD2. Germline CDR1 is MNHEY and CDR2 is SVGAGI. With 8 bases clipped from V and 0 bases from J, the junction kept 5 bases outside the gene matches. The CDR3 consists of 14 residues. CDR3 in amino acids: CASLFSGSTDTQYF. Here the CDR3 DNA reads TGTGCCAGCCTTTTTAGCGGGAGCACAGATACGCAGTATTTT.

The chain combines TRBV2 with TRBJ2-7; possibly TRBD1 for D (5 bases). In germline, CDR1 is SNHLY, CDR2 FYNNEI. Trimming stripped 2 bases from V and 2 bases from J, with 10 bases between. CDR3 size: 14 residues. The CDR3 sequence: CASSELQATYEQYF. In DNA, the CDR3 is TGTGCCAGCAGTGAACTACAGGCCACCTACGAGCAGTACTTC. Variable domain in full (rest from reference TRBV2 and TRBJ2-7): EPEVTQTPSHQVTQMGQEVILRCVPISNHLYFYWYRQILGQKVEFLVSFYNNEISEKSEIFDDQFSVERPDGSNFTLKIRSTKLEDSAMYFCASSELQATYEQYFGPGTRLTVT.